The sequence of this TCR beta chain was determined in a study of cytomegalovirus exposure and HLA in healthy donors. Background on the study: There were tens of millions of unique TCRs (from HLA-typed donors) in an early data release. Study-level points and caveats: Presence/absence comparisons presumed near-even sequencing depth among donors. When the data were analyzed later, several of the most significant clusters appeared to be linked to common viral pathogens. Earlier results showed most TCR beta V segments being productive about 87% or about 30% of the time.

Comment on this clone: The antigen remains unidentified.

Germline values: CDR1 MNHNY, CDR2 SVGAGI (reference sequence). V was shortened by 6 bases and J by 2 bases, with 14 bases between the two germline ends. CDR3 length: 14 residues. The study ran its PCR with 60 Vbeta and 13 Jbeta primers. Assay used: immunoSEQ multiplex PCR; TCRdb lists only in-frame clones, some missing. The sample has 95,000 to 150,000 clones, roughly 70% seen once. The material sequenced was PBMCs. J is TRBJ2-7 and V is TRBV6-6, with a possible D match to TRBD1 (6 bases). The sequence came from a woman aged 40 to 49 in good health and CMV-seronegative. The CDR3 region has the DNA TGTGCCAGCAGGAAAACAGGGTACCCCTACGAGCAGTACTTC. Encoded protein: CASRKTGYPYEQYF.